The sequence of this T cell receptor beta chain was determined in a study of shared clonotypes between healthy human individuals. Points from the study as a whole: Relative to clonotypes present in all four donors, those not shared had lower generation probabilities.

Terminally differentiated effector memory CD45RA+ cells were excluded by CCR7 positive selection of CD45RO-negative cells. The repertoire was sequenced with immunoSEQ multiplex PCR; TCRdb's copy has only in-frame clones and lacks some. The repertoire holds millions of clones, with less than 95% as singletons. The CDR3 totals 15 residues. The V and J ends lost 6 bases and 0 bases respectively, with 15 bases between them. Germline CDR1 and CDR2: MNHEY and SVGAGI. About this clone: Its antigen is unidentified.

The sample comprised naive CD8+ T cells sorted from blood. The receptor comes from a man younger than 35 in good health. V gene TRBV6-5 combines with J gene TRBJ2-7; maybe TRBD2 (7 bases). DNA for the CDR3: TGTGCCAGCAGCCAGGCCCGGGGGGCCTCCTACGAGCAGTACTTC. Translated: CASSQARGASYEQYF.